The entry below gives a single T cell receptor beta chain sequence along with its context. The target antigen is unknown. This record comes from a study of vaccination and CD4 T cells after COVID-19. Study-level background: Convalescent participants consisted of six males and four females, two being Hispanic. Vaccination of participants consisted of two doses of either BNT162b2 or mRNA-1273 vaccine.

Indicated treatment: approximately nine-day PBMC culture with coronavirus spike peptide pools or control peptides (ViraFEST assay). Peptide-pool expansion of antigen-specific T cells preceded TCR sequencing in ViraFEST. The assay that was used to sequence DNA from cultured CD4+ T cells was the Oncomine TCR Beta short-read assay. TCRdb ran MiXCR on the PCR reads and lists one entry per CDR3 protein. The sample has some 9,500 distinct CDR3 sequences; 65% to 70% are singletons. The length of the CDR3 is 15 residues. Germline lookup yields CDR1 MNHNS and CDR2 SASEGT. The V end was cut by 5 bases, the J end by 4 bases, with 15 bases between.

The material was CD4+ T cells from blood, cultured in vitro, obtained before SARS-CoV-2 vaccination. This clonotype was obtained from a human donor who had recovered from COVID-19. This chain joins TRBV6-1 and TRBJ1-3; D is perhaps TRBD1 (5 bases). The CDR3 nucleotides are TGTGCCAGCAGTAGAGACAGTTGGGGAGGAAACACCATATATTTT. Translated: CASSRDSWGGNTIYF.